The clone carrying this T cell receptor beta chain was detected ten times or more. Its target is unknown. These data belong to a study of T cells in Graves' hyperthyroidism and ophthalmopathy. Study-level points and caveats: Before onset, by a median of approximately 5.9 months, the model predicted ophthalmopathy.

TCR beta CDR3 regions were amplified from RNA transcripts. First-round RT-PCR with HTBI primers amplified the TCR CDR3 region. Using its own MiXCR run on the multiplex PCR reads, TCRdb lists one record per CDR3 protein. Of fewer than 350,000 distinct CDR3 sequences listed, roughly 13% are singletons. Absence of ophthalmopathy progression within 18 months defined stable Graves' hyperthyroidism. The germline V and J ends were trimmed by 5 bases and 7 bases, with 12 bases remaining between them. CDR3 length: 13 amino acids. In germline, CDR1 is MNHEY, CDR2 SVGEGT. This sequence joins TRBV6-2 or TRBV6-3 and TRBJ2-1; D gene unclear. Source material: blood. This receptor was identified in a woman in her forties with Graves' hyperthyroidism. This CDR3 reads CASSIRPVNEQFF. Written as DNA, the CDR3 is TGTGCCAGCAGTATCCGTCCTGTAAATGAGCAGTTCTTC.